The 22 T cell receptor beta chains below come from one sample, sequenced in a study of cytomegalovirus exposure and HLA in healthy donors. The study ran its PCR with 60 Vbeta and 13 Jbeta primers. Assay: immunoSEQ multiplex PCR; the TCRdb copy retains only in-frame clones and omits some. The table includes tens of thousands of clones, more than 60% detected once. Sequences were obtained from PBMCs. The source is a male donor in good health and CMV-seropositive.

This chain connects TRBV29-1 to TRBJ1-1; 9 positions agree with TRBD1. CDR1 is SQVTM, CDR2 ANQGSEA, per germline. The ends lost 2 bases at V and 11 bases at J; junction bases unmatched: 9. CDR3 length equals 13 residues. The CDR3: CSVEIDRGSWAFF. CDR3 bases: TGCAGCGTTGAAATAGACAGGGGGTCATGGGCTTTCTTT.

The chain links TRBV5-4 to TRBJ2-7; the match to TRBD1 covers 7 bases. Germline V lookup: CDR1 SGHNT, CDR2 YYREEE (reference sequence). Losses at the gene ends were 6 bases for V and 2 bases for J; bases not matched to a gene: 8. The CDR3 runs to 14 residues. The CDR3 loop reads CASTSKDRPYEQYF. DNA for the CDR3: TGTGCCAGCACCTCCAAGGACAGGCCCTACGAGCAGTACTTC.

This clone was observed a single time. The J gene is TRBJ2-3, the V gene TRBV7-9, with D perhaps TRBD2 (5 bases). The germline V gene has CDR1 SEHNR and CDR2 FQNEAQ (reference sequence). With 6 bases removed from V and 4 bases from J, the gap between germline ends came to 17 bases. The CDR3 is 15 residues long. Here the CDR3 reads CASSSGPGGPDTQYF. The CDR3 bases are TGTGCCAGCAGTTCCGGGCCAGGAGGTCCAGATACGCAGTATTTT.

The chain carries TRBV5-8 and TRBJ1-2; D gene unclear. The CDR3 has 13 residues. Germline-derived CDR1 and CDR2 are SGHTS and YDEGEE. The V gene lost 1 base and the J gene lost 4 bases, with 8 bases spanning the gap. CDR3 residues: CASSLTGIYGYTF. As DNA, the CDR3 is TGTGCCAGCAGCTTGACGGGAATCTATGGCTACACCTTC.

Here the CDR3 reads CASSRVTGGSYEQYF. As DNA, the CDR3 is TGTGCCAGCAGCCGGGTGACGGGAGGGTCCTACGAGCAGTACTTC. The chain is built from TRBV7-2 and TRBJ2-7, with 8 bases aligning to TRBD2. The CDR3 loop spans 15 amino acids. Germline CDR1 SGHTA, CDR2 FQGNSA. The V gene end was trimmed by 5 bases and the J gene end by 1 base; junction bases not matched to a gene: 7.

The CDR3 is CASNAGLGSGRAYEQYF. CDR3 bases: TGCGCCAGCAACGCTGGGCTCGGTAGCGGGAGGGCTTACGAGCAGTACTTC. The rearrangement uses TRBV5-1 and TRBJ2-5; TRBD2 matches 11 bases. The J call may be incorrect, as the DNA end agrees better with TRBJ2-7. From germline, CDR1 is SGHRS and CDR2 YFSETQ. CDR3 length: 17 residues.

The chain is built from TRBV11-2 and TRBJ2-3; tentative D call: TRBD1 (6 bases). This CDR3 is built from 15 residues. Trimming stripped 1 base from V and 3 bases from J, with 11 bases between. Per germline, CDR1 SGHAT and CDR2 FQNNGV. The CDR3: CASSLGTVRTDTQYF. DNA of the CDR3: TGTGCCAGCAGCTTAGGGACAGTGAGGACAGATACGCAGTATTTT.

CDR3 bases: TGTGCCAGCAGTGAAGGACTAGCGATCGGACTCACCGGGGAGCTGTTTTTT. It is translated as CASSEGLAIGLTGELFF. The rearrangement joins TRBV6-1 to TRBJ2-2; 8 nucleotides agree with TRBD2. J gave up 4 bases and V 1 base, and 8 bases lay outside the gene matches. This CDR3 spans 17 amino acids. CDR1 MNHNS and CDR2 SASEGT come from the germline V gene.

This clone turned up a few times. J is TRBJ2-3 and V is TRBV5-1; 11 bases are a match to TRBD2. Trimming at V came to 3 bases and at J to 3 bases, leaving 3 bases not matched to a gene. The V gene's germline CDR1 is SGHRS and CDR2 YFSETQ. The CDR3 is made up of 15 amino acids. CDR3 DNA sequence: TGCGCCAGCAGCTCGGGACTAGCGGAGACAGATACGCAGTATTTT. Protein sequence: CASSSGLAETDTQYF. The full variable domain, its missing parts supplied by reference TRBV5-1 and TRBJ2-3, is KAGVTQTPRYLIKTRGQQVTLSCSPISGHRSVSWYQQTPGQGLQFLFEYFSETQRNKGNFPGRFSGRQFSNSRSEMNVSTLELGDSALYLCASSSGLAETDTQYFGPGTRLTVL.

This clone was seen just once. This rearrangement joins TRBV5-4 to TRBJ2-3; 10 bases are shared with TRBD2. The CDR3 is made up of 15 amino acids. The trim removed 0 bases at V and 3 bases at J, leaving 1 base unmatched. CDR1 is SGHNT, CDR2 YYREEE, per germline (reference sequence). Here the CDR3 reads CASSLASGSTDTQYF. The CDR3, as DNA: TGTGCCAGCAGCTTGGCTAGCGGGAGTACAGATACGCAGTATTTT.

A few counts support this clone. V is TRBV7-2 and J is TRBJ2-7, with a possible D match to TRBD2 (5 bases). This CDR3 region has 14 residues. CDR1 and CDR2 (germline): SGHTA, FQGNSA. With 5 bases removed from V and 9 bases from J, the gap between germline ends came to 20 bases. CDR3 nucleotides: TGTGCCAGCAGCCCACGTCCACCATGGAGGACGCAGTACTTC. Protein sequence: CASSPRPPWRTQYF. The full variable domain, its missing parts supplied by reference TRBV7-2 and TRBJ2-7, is GAGVSQSPSNKVTEKGKDVELRCDPISGHTALYWYRQSLGQGLEFLIYFQGNSAPDKSGLPSDRFSAERTGGSVSTLTIQRTQQEDSAVYLCASSPRPPWRTQYFGPGTRLTVT.

DNA for the CDR3: TGCGCCAGCAGCCAAGTTCCTAGCGGGCCCTACGAGCAGTACTTC. Protein sequence: CASSQVPSGPYEQYF. The chain is built from TRBV4-1 and TRBJ2-7; 8 bases are shared with TRBD2. Germline V gene lookup returns CDR1 MGHRA and CDR2 YSYEKL. V was clipped by 1 base and J by 2 bases; unmatched bases: 4. The CDR3 sequence is 15 residues long.

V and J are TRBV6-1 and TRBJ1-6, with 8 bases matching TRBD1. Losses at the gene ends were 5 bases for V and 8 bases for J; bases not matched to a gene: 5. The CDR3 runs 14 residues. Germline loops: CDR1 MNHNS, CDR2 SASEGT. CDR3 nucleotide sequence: TGTGCCAGCAGTAGGACAGGGTTGGATTCACCCCTCCACTTT. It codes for CASSRTGLDSPLHF.

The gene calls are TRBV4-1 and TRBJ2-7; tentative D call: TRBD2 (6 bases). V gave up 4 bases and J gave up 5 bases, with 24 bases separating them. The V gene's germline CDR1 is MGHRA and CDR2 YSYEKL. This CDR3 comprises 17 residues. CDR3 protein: CASSLRLDLTFGNEQYF. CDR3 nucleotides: TGCGCCAGCAGCCTCCGACTAGACCTAACATTTGGCAACGAGCAGTACTTC.

In DNA, the CDR3 is TGTGCCAGCAGCCAAGACTCCTCACAGGGGGCGGGAATGAGCAATCAGCCCCAGCATTTT. It is translated as CASSQDSSQGAGMSNQPQHF. V gene TRBV4-2 combines with J gene TRBJ1-5; 9 bases map to TRBD1. This CDR3 region has 20 residues. V dropped 0 bases and J dropped 1; count of bases not matched to a gene: 13. The germline CDR1 and CDR2 sequences are LGHNA and YNFKEQ.

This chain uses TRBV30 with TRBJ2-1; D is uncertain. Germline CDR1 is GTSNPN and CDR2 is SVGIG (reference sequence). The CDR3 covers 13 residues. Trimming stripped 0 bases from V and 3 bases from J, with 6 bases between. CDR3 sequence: CAWSVLRYNEQFF. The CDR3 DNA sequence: TGTGCCTGGAGTGTACTCCGCTACAATGAGCAGTTCTTC.

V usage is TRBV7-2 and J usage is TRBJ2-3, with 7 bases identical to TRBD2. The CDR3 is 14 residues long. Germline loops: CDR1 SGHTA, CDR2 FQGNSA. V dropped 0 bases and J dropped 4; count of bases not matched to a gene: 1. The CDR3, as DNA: TGTGCCAGCAGCTTAGCGGGGGGGGCAGATACGCAGTATTTT. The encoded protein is CASSLAGGADTQYF.

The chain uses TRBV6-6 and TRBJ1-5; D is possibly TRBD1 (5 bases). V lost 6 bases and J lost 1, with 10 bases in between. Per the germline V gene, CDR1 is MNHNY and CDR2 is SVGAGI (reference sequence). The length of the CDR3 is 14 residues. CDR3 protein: CASSLRASNQPQHF. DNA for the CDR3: TGTGCCAGCAGCCTCAGGGCCAGCAATCAGCCCCAGCATTTT.

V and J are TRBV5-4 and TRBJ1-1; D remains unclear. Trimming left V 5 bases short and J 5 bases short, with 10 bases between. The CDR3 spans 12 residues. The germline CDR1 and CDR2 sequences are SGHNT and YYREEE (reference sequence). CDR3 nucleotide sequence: TGTGCCAGCAGTGCACGCGGGACTGAAGCTTTCTTT. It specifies CASSARGTEAFF.

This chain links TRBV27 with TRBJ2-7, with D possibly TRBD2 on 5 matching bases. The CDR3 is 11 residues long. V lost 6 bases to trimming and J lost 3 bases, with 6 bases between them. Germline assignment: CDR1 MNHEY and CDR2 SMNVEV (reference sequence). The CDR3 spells CASRRGYEQYF. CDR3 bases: TGTGCCAGCAGACGGGGCTACGAGCAGTACTTC.

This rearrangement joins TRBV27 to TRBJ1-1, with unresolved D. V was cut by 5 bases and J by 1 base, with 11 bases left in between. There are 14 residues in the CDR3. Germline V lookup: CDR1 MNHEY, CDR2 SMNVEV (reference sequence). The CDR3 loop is CASSADNQNTEAFF. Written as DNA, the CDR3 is TGTGCCAGCAGTGCCGACAACCAGAACACTGAAGCTTTCTTT.

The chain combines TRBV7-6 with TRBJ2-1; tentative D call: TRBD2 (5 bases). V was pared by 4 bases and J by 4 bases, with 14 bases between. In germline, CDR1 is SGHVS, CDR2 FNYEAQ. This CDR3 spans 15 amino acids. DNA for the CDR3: TGTGCCAGCAGCTCAGAAGCGGTTGTATACAATGAGCAGTTCTTC. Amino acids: CASSSEAVVYNEQFF. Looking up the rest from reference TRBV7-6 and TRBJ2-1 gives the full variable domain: GAGVSQSPRYKVTKRGQDVALRCDPISGHVSLYWYRQALGQGPEFLTYFNYEAQQDKSGLPNDRFSAERPEGSISTLTIQRTEQRDSAMYRCASSSEAVVYNEQFFGPGTRLTVL.